This T cell receptor (beta chain) was identified in a study of PD-1 blockade in mismatch repair-deficient tumors. Study results and caveats: After pembrolizumab, tumor-resident clones rose rapidly, then generally contracted before radiologic responses.

Data came from immunoSEQ multiplex PCR; TCRdb stores just in-frame clones and leaves some out. This table has 75,000 to 80,000 clones, 65% to 85% appearing once. Only a few counts were recorded for this clone. The antigen is not known. In germline, CDR1 is SGHRS, CDR2 YFSETQ. J was trimmed by 2 bases and V by 0 bases; bases with no gene match: 2. This CDR3 is 14 amino acids long. Mismatch repair deficiency was confirmed in all patients, by PCR or immunohistochemistry. Three pembrolizumab responders had their TCRs sequenced. The receptor's source is an adult with mismatch repair-deficient cancer. Sequencing used peripheral blood, obtained 44 weeks after starting pembrolizumab. The chain combines TRBV5-1 with TRBJ2-7; 7 nucleotides line up with TRBD1. The CDR3 DNA follows: TGCGCCAGCAGCTTGGGAGGGGGCCCCTACGAGCAGTACTTC. This gives the protein CASSLGGGPYEQYF.